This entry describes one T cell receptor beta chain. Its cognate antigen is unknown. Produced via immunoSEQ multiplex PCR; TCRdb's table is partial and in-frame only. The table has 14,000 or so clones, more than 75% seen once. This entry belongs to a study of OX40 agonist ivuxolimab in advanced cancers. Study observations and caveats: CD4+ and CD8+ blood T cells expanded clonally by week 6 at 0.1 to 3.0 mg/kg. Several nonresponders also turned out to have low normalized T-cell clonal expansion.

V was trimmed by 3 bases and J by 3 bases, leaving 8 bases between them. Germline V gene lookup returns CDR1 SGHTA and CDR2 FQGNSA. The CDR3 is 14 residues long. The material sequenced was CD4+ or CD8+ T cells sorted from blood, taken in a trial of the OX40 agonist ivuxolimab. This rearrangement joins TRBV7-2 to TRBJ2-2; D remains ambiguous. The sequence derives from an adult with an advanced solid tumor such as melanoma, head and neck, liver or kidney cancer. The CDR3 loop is CASSFDGYTGELFF. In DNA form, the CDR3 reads TGTGCCAGCAGCTTCGACGGATACACCGGGGAGCTGTTTTTT.